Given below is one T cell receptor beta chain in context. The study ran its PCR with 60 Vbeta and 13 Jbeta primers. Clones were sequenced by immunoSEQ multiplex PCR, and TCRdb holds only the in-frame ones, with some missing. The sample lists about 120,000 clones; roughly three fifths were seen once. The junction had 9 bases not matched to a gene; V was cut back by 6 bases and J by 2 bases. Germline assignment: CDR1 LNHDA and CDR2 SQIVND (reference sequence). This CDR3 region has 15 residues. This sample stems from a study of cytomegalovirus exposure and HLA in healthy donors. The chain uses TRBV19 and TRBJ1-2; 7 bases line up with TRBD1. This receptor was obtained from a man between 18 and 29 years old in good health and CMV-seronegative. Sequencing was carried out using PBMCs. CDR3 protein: CASSRLGQPNYGYTF. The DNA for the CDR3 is TGTGCCAGTAGCCGATTGGGACAGCCGAACTATGGCTACACCTTC.